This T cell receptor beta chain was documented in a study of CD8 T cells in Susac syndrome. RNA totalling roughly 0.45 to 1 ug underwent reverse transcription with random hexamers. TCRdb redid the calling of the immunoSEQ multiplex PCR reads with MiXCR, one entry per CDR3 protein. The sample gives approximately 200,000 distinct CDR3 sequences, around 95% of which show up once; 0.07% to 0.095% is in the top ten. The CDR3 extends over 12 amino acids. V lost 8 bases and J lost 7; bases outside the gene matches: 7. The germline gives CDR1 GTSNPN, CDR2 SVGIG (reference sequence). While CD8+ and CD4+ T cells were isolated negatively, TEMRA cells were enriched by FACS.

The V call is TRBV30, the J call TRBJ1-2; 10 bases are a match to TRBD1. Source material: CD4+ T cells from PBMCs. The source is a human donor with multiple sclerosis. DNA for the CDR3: TGTGCCCGCAGACAGGGGGCTAGTGGCTACACCTTC. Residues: CARRQGASGYTF. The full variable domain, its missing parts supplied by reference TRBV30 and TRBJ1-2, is SQTIHQWPATLVQPVGSPLSLECTVEGTSNPNLYWYRQAAGRGLQLLFYSVGIGQISSEVPQNLSASRPQDRQFILSSKKLLLSDSGFYLCARRQGASGYTFGSGTRLTVV.